The following is a T cell receptor (beta chain) sequence with its context. Per the germline V gene, CDR1 is SGHRS and CDR2 is YFSETQ. The trim removed 4 bases at V and 6 bases at J, leaving 8 bases unmatched. The CDR3 is made up of 14 amino acids. This sample was taken from a study of blood T cell repertoires in COVID-19. Some clones are missing from TCRdb's copy, which holds only in-frame ones; the method was immunoSEQ multiplex PCR. The sample lists about 45,000 clones, around 80% occurring once. The sample comprised peripheral blood. The source of this sequence is a woman of 80 years or more with acute or convalescent COVID-19. V is TRBV5-1 and J is TRBJ2-5; 8 bases are shared with TRBD1. The CDR3 loop reads CASSGPGTGQTQYF. CDR3 coding DNA: TGCGCCAGCAGCGGACCGGGGACAGGTCAGACCCAGTACTTC.